The rows below give T cell receptor beta chains drawn from one sample of a study of cytomegalovirus exposure and HLA in healthy donors. Sequenced by immunoSEQ multiplex PCR; TCRdb stores in-frame clones only, minus some. This table holds some 140,000 clones, around 77% found once. The sequenced sample consisted of PBMCs. The receptors were sampled from a man aged 25 to 45 in good health and CMV-seronegative. CDR3s include the opening cysteine and the closing phenylalanine or tryptophan. The order of the fields is D gene, clone size, V gene, J gene, CDR3 DNA, CDR3 protein. A D gene is named only where the DNA matches it firmly. The listing skips clone size in some rows; elsewhere it reads once, few, many or a size class.

d_gene: TRBD1
abundance: NA
v_gene: TRBV6-6
j_gene: TRBJ2-1
CDR3nt: TGTGCCAGCACTGAAACAGGGGGCGTCTCACGTGGGCAGTTCTTC
CDR3aa: CASTETGGVSRGQFF

d_gene: NA
abundance: NA
v_gene: TRBV5-6
j_gene: TRBJ1-1
CDR3nt: TGTGCCAGCAGCCTTACAGGGAGGAACACTGAAGCTTTCTTT
CDR3aa: CASSLTGRNTEAFF

d_gene: NA
abundance: NA
v_gene: TRBV6-1
j_gene: TRBJ1-5
CDR3nt: TGTGCCAGCAGTGAGCGATTCGGTCAGCCCCAGCATTTT
CDR3aa: CASSERFGQPQHF

d_gene: NA
abundance: NA
v_gene: TRBV11-2
j_gene: TRBJ1-4
CDR3nt: TGTGCCAGCAGCTTAGAGGGCCGGGAAAAACTGTTTTTT
CDR3aa: CASSLEGREKLFF

d_gene: TRBD2
abundance: NA
v_gene: TRBV4-1
j_gene: TRBJ2-3
CDR3nt: TGCGCCAGCAGCCAAGAGAGCGGGAGGGCCCTCGGAGATACGCAGTATTTT
CDR3aa: CASSQESGRALGDTQYF

d_gene: NA
abundance: NA
v_gene: TRBV30
j_gene: TRBJ2-2
CDR3nt: TGTGCCTGGAAGGGGCCCGGGCGTATTTCGAACACCGGGGAGCTGTTTTTT
CDR3aa: CAWKGPGRISNTGELFF

d_gene: TRBD2
abundance: NA
v_gene: TRBV9
j_gene: TRBJ2-7
CDR3nt: TGTGCCAGCAGCCCAGGGGCTAGCGGGGCAGGGGAGCAGTACTTC
CDR3aa: CASSPGASGAGEQYF

d_gene: NA
abundance: NA
v_gene: TRBV6-5
j_gene: TRBJ1-5
CDR3nt: TGTGCCAGCAGCCGAGACAGATATAATCAGCCCCAGCATTTT
CDR3aa: CASSRDRYNQPQHF

d_gene: NA
abundance: few
v_gene: TRBV7-8
j_gene: TRBJ1-4
CDR3nt: TGTGCCAGCAGCGGTACCGGGACACAGAATGAAAAACTGTTTTTT
CDR3aa: CASSGTGTQNEKLFF

d_gene: TRBD2
abundance: NA
v_gene: TRBV7-9
j_gene: TRBJ2-2
CDR3nt: TGTGCCAGCAGCTTAGGGACTAGCGGTTACGAGCACACCGGGGAGCTGTTTTTT
CDR3aa: CASSLGTSGYEHTGELFF

d_gene: TRBD1
abundance: few
v_gene: TRBV6-1
j_gene: TRBJ2-7
CDR3nt: TGTGCCAGCAGTGAGTCGGGACAGCGCGAGCAGTACTTC
CDR3aa: CASSESGQREQYF

d_gene: NA
abundance: NA
v_gene: TRBV2
j_gene: TRBJ1-1
CDR3nt: TGTGCCAGCAGTGCGCAGGGTAACACTGAAGCTTTCTTT
CDR3aa: CASSAQGNTEAFF

d_gene: NA
abundance: once
v_gene: TRBV5-1
j_gene: TRBJ2-7
CDR3nt: TGCGCCAGCAGCTTGATGTGTCGAGTCTTAGCCTACGAGCAGTACTTC
CDR3aa: CASSLMCRVLAYEQYF

d_gene: TRBD2
abundance: NA
v_gene: TRBV6-5
j_gene: TRBJ2-1
CDR3nt: TGTGCCAGCAGTTACTCGGCTAGCGGTGAGCAGTTCTTC
CDR3aa: CASSYSASGEQFF

d_gene: NA
abundance: NA
v_gene: TRBV9
j_gene: TRBJ1-3
CDR3nt: TGTGCCAGCAGCGAAACAGGGTTTGCTGGAAACACCATATATTTT
CDR3aa: CASSETGFAGNTIYF

d_gene: TRBD2
abundance: NA
v_gene: TRBV5-8
j_gene: TRBJ2-3
CDR3nt: TGTGCCAGCAGCACCGGACTAGCGGGAGGGGCAGATACGCAGTATTTT
CDR3aa: CASSTGLAGGADTQYF

d_gene: TRBD1
abundance: NA
v_gene: TRBV19
j_gene: TRBJ2-5
CDR3nt: TGTGCCAGTAGTATACAGGGGGCCAATTCGAGAGAGACCCAGTACTTC
CDR3aa: CASSIQGANSRETQYF

d_gene: NA
abundance: NA
v_gene: TRBV7-9
j_gene: TRBJ2-5
CDR3nt: TGTGCCAGCAGCTCGGGGGAGTCGGGGACCCAGTACTTC
CDR3aa: CASSSGESGTQYF

d_gene: NA
abundance: NA
v_gene: TRBV16
j_gene: TRBJ2-5
CDR3nt: TGTGCCAGCAGCCAGACTCTTCAAGAGACCCAGTACTTC
CDR3aa: CASSQTLQETQYF

d_gene: TRBD1
abundance: NA
v_gene: TRBV19
j_gene: TRBJ1-3
CDR3nt: TGTGCCAGTAGTGCCCCCGGGACAGGTTACGGAAACACCATATATTTT
CDR3aa: CASSAPGTGYGNTIYF

d_gene: TRBD2
abundance: NA
v_gene: TRBV11-2
j_gene: TRBJ2-1
CDR3nt: TGTGCCAGCAGCTTAGTAGCGGGAGGGCGAAATGAGCAGTTCTTC
CDR3aa: CASSLVAGGRNEQFF

d_gene: NA
abundance: NA
v_gene: TRBV9
j_gene: TRBJ1-2
CDR3nt: TGTGCCAGCAGCGTAGGAACAGGGCTTAGCTATGGCTACACCTTC
CDR3aa: CASSVGTGLSYGYTF

d_gene: TRBD2
abundance: NA
v_gene: TRBV5-1
j_gene: TRBJ2-1
CDR3nt: TGCGCCAGCAGCTTGGGTTTGGGGCTAGCGGACTCCTACAATGAGCAGTTCTTC
CDR3aa: CASSLGLGLADSYNEQFF

d_gene: TRBD2
abundance: NA
v_gene: TRBV28
j_gene: TRBJ2-7
CDR3nt: TGTGCCAGCAGAAGAAGCGGGAGTTACGAGCAGTACTTC
CDR3aa: CASRRSGSYEQYF

d_gene: NA
abundance: NA
v_gene: TRBV11-2
j_gene: TRBJ1-5
CDR3nt: TGTGCCAGCAGCTTAGGTCCCTATAGCAATCAGCCCCAGCATTTT
CDR3aa: CASSLGPYSNQPQHF

d_gene: TRBD1
abundance: few
v_gene: TRBV2
j_gene: TRBJ1-1
CDR3nt: TGTGCCAGCAGTGGGGACAGGGGGCAGGGTAAAGCTTTCTTT
CDR3aa: CASSGDRGQGKAFF

d_gene: NA
abundance: medium-sized
v_gene: TRBV12-1
j_gene: TRBJ2-7
CDR3nt: TGTGCCAGCAGCTACGGACTAGCGGGAGAGGACGAGCAGTACTTC
CDR3aa: CASSYGLAGEDEQYF

d_gene: NA
abundance: NA
v_gene: TRBV13
j_gene: TRBJ1-1
CDR3nt: TGTGCCAGCAGCTTAGGACGGGGCACTGAAGCTTTCTTT
CDR3aa: CASSLGRGTEAFF

d_gene: TRBD1
abundance: NA
v_gene: TRBV7-8
j_gene: TRBJ2-2
CDR3nt: TGTGCCAGCAGCTTACGAACAGGGGTCGTTTCCGGGGAGCTGTTTTTT
CDR3aa: CASSLRTGVVSGELFF

d_gene: NA
abundance: few
v_gene: TRBV18
j_gene: TRBJ2-7
CDR3nt: TGTGCCAGCTCACCACCTGAGTTTCGGCAGTACTTC
CDR3aa: CASSPPEFRQYF

d_gene: NA
abundance: NA
v_gene: TRBV19
j_gene: TRBJ1-4
CDR3nt: TGTGCCAGTACCCCCGGGGTCATTAATGAAAAACTGTTTTTT
CDR3aa: CASTPGVINEKLFF

d_gene: NA
abundance: NA
v_gene: TRBV27
j_gene: TRBJ2-1
CDR3nt: TGTGCCAGCGTTAGCGGTTATTACAATGAGCAGTTCTTC
CDR3aa: CASVSGYYNEQFF

d_gene: NA
abundance: NA
v_gene: TRBV9
j_gene: TRBJ2-3
CDR3nt: TGTGCCAGCAGCGTAGCTACTAGCTTGGGCACAGATACGCAGTATTTT
CDR3aa: CASSVATSLGTDTQYF

d_gene: NA
abundance: NA
v_gene: TRBV6-5
j_gene: TRBJ2-6
CDR3nt: TGTGCCAGCAGCCCCGGTAAAGCCAACGTCCTGACTTTC
CDR3aa: CASSPGKANVLTF

d_gene: NA
abundance: NA
v_gene: TRBV29-1
j_gene: TRBJ1-1
CDR3nt: TGCAGCGGGGTATCGGGCACTGAAGCTTTCTTT
CDR3aa: CSGVSGTEAFF

d_gene: NA
abundance: NA
v_gene: TRBV19
j_gene: TRBJ2-3
CDR3nt: TGTGCCAGTAGTATAGCGTACACAGATACGCAGTATTTT
CDR3aa: CASSIAYTDTQYF

d_gene: NA
abundance: NA
v_gene: TRBV5-4
j_gene: TRBJ2-2
CDR3nt: TGTGCCAGCAGCGATTACCGAGGGACTTACACCGGGGAGCTGTTTTTT
CDR3aa: CASSDYRGTYTGELFF

d_gene: NA
abundance: NA
v_gene: TRBV5-1
j_gene: TRBJ1-1
CDR3nt: TGCGCCAGCAGCTTTGCAGGGGAGAACACTGAAGCTTTCTTT
CDR3aa: CASSFAGENTEAFF

d_gene: TRBD2
abundance: NA
v_gene: TRBV30
j_gene: TRBJ2-1
CDR3nt: TGTGCCTGGAGTTCGCCCGCTAGCGGACTTTACAATGAGCAGTTCTTC
CDR3aa: CAWSSPASGLYNEQFF

d_gene: TRBD1
abundance: NA
v_gene: TRBV28
j_gene: TRBJ1-1
CDR3nt: TGTGCCAGCAGTTTCATCTCGGGACAGGGTATTTTCTTT
CDR3aa: CASSFISGQGIFF

d_gene: NA
abundance: once
v_gene: TRBV5-1
j_gene: TRBJ2-6
CDR3nt: TGCGCCAGCACCTTCCTCTCTGGGGCCAACGTCCTGACTTTC
CDR3aa: CASTFLSGANVLTF

d_gene: NA
abundance: few
v_gene: TRBV27
j_gene: TRBJ1-5
CDR3nt: TGTGCCAGCAGTTTATGGGCAGGGGATCAGCCCCAGCATTTT
CDR3aa: CASSLWAGDQPQHF

d_gene: TRBD1
abundance: NA
v_gene: TRBV10-3
j_gene: TRBJ1-4
CDR3nt: TGTGCCATCAGTGAGACGGACAGGGTTTTTAATGAAAAACTGTTTTTT
CDR3aa: CAISETDRVFNEKLFF

d_gene: NA
abundance: NA
v_gene: TRBV2
j_gene: TRBJ1-4
CDR3nt: TGTGCCAGCAACAGGGACGAAAAACTGTTTTTT
CDR3aa: CASNRDEKLFF

d_gene: TRBD2
abundance: NA
v_gene: TRBV10-2
j_gene: TRBJ2-5
CDR3nt: TGCGCCAGCAAGCGGGAGGGCCAGAGAGAGACCCAGTACTTC
CDR3aa: CASKREGQRETQYF

d_gene: NA
abundance: NA
v_gene: TRBV20-1
j_gene: TRBJ2-7
CDR3nt: TGCAGTGCCAAAAGGTTGGGGGGGCAGTACTTC
CDR3aa: CSAKRLGGQYF

d_gene: TRBD1
abundance: NA
v_gene: TRBV28
j_gene: TRBJ2-7
CDR3nt: TGTGCCAGCAGTACACAGGGGGTGGGCTCCTACGAGCAGTACTTC
CDR3aa: CASSTQGVGSYEQYF

d_gene: NA
abundance: NA
v_gene: TRBV7-2
j_gene: TRBJ1-1
CDR3nt: TGTGCCAGCAGCTTAGACGCAGGGAACACTGAAGCTTTCTTT
CDR3aa: CASSLDAGNTEAFF